The source of this T cell receptor beta chain is a study of OX40 agonist ivuxolimab in advanced cancers. Regarding the research as a whole: Ivuxolimab was a fully human IgG2 agonistic monoclonal antibody targeting the costimulatory receptor OX40 (CD134). The point of sequencing TCRbeta in the periphery was to test whether ivuxolimab changed TCR sequence diversity and drove clonal T-cell expansion. A male proportion of 82.7% and a mean age of roughly 58 years, ranging from about 23 to 79, were recorded for the dose-escalation cohort. Three dose-escalation patients achieved partial responses, one with hepatocellular carcinoma and two with cutaneous melanoma. Intravenous ivuxolimab was administered to patients every 2 weeks at six dose levels: 0.01, 0.1, 0.3, 1.5, 3 and 10 mg/kg. Prior anti-PD-1, anti-PD-L1 or anti-CTLA-4 therapy was permitted, and approximately 40% of dose-escalation patients had received checkpoint inhibitors. Of the 50 to 55 patients in dose escalation, some 20 had hepatocellular carcinoma, some 15 had melanoma, 9 had renal cell carcinoma and 9 had head and neck cancer. The paper covers the monotherapy dose-escalation part of the phase I ivuxolimab trial, which included N ≈ 52 patients. Broad study findings and their caveats: Which antigens the clonally expanded peripheral T cells were specific for was not determined. Low levels of normalized T-cell clonal expansion were also seen in some patients who did not respond. At doses of 0.1 to 3.0 mg/kg, clonal expansion of both CD4+ and CD8+ T cells in blood was seen between baseline and week 6. In the 0.1-3.0 mg/kg groups, partial responders had among the lowest normalized peripheral clonal expansion, particularly in CD8+ T cells. After ivuxolimab, expanded clones were on average more numerous among CD8+ T cells than among CD4+ T cells.

Including the terminal cysteine and phenylalanine, the CDR3 comprises 13 residues. The kept DNA is CDR3 alone, 39 bases in frame from the first base. The germline V gene encodes CDR1 SEHNR and CDR2 FQNEAQ (reference sequence). V drops 0 bases and J drops 4 bases, leaving 4 bases in between. On this clone itself: This clone's antigen is unknown. No qualities accompany the bases; no much larger clone lies one base away.

Genomic DNA was extracted from sorted cells for sequencing of the TCRbeta CDR3 region. The immunoSEQ Assay was used to sequence the TCRbeta CDR3 regions. Not all clones reach the TCRdb copy of this immuneACCESS table, which keeps in-frame sequences only. Checked studies attribute under half of the gap to unresolved V genes and leave the rest unexplained. For this sample the table gives 65,000 to 95,000 clones, of which roughly 83% were detected only once. Clones ranked in the top ten supply less than 2.5% of the sample. The trial excluded patients who had a history of autoimmune disease or who were on systemic immunosuppression. Peripheral blood for TCR sequencing was collected from all dose cohorts at baseline, on cycle 4 day 1, and on cycle 7 day 1. Samples came from an open-label, multicenter, first-in-human phase I dose-escalation trial of ivuxolimab. Adults with locally advanced or metastatic melanoma, renal cell, hepatocellular, or head and neck squamous cell carcinoma were enrolled in the trial. CD4+ and CD8+ T cells were sorted separately from peripheral blood before TCR sequencing.

The receptor's source is an adult with an advanced solid tumor such as melanoma, head and neck, liver or kidney cancer. The V and J segments used are TRBV7-9 and TRBJ1-3, with no reliable assignment of the D segment. The sample was CD4+ or CD8+ T cells sorted from blood, taken in a trial of the OX40 agonist ivuxolimab. The CDR3 region has the sequence CASSLAQGNTIYF. The DNA sequence follows: TGTGCCAGCAGCTTAGCACAGGGAAACACCATATATTTT.